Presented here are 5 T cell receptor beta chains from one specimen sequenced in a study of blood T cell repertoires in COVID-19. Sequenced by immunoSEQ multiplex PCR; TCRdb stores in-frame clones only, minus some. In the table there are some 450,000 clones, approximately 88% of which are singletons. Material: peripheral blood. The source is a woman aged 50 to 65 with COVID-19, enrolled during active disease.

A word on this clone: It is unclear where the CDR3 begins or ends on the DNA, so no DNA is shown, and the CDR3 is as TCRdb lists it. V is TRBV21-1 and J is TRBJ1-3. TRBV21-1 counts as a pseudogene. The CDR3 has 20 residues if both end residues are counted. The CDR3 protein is CASSKAQREEVFASGNTIYF.

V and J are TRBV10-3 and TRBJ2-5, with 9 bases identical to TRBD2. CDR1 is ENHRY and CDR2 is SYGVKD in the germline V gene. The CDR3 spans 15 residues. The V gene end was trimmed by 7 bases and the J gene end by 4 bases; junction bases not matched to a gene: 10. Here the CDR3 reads CAINGGGGLAETQYF. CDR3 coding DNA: TGTGCCATCAACGGCGGGGGGGGGCTCGCAGAGACCCAGTACTTC.

The chain's CDR3 is CAKPGLKEGKLFF. Here the CDR3 DNA reads TGTGCCAAGCCGGGACTGAAGGAGGGGAAACTGTTTTTT. This chain links TRBV21-1 with TRBJ1-4. TRBV21-1 counts as a pseudogene. The CDR3 sequence is 13 residues long.

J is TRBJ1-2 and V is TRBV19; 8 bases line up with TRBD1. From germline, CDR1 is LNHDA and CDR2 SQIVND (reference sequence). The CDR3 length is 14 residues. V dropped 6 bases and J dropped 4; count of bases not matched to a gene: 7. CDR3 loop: CASRLDRAGYGYTF. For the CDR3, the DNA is TGTGCCAGTAGACTGGACAGGGCCGGCTATGGCTACACCTTC.

The CDR3 sequence is CASSLAQDTQYF. DNA of the CDR3: TGTGCCAGCAGCTTAGCACAAGATACGCAGTATTTT. The chain couples TRBV11-2 to TRBJ2-3; D unresolved. CDR1 SGHAT and CDR2 FQNNGV come from the germline V gene. V was shortened by 1 base and J by 5 bases, with 4 bases between the two germline ends. The CDR3 totals 12 residues.